What follows are 21 T cell receptor beta chains derived from one specimen sequenced in a study of T cells after yellow fever vaccination. TCRdb re-derived calls from the 5' RACE reads in MiXCR, one entry per CDR3 protein. The sample consists of approximately 160,000 distinct CDR3 sequences, around 8.5% of them appearing once. Here the sequenced sample was CD8+ T cells sorted from PBMCs, taken 45 days after the yellow fever booster vaccination. The receptors come from a young man who received the YFV17D yellow fever vaccine.

The chain carries TRBV9 and TRBJ1-2, with D perhaps TRBD1 (6 bases). CDR1 is SGDLS and CDR2 is YYNGEE in the germline V gene. This CDR3 has 16 amino acids. The V end lost 0 bases, the J end lost 6 bases, and 18 bases lay between the germline ends. The CDR3 loop is CASSVVGGPRRDGYTF. CDR3 bases: TGTGCCAGCAGCGTAGTTGGGGGGCCCCGGCGTGATGGCTACACCTTC. The variable domain in full, completed from reference TRBV9 and TRBJ1-2, reads DSGVTQTPKHLITATGQRVTLRCSPRSGDLSVYWYQQSLDQGLQFLIQYYNGEERAKGNILERFSAQQFPDLHSELNLSSLELGDSALYFCASSVVGGPRRDGYTFGSGTRLTVV.

The chain has TRBV5-1 and TRBJ2-3, with D possibly called TRBD1 or TRBD2 (5 bases each). The CDR3 extends over 16 amino acids. The V end was cut by 4 bases, the J end by 2 bases, with 17 bases between. Germline loops: CDR1 SGHRS, CDR2 YFSETQ. CDR3 loop: CASSGTLRPDTDTQYF. CDR3 nucleotides: TGCGCCAGCAGCGGGACCCTCCGGCCGGACACAGATACGCAGTATTTT.

This clonotype was seen a handful of times. In DNA form, the CDR3 reads TGTGCCAGCAGTGGCCGGGACAGGGTCAATTCACCCCTCCACTTT. Translation: CASSGRDRVNSPLHF. The genes are TRBV2 and TRBJ1-6, with 9 bases matching TRBD1. CDR3 length equals 15 residues. Per the germline V gene, CDR1 is SNHLY and CDR2 is FYNNEI. V dropped 4 bases and J dropped 7; count of bases not matched to a gene: 5. Variable domain in full (rest from reference TRBV2 and TRBJ1-6): EPEVTQTPSHQVTQMGQEVILRCVPISNHLYFYWYRQILGQKVEFLVSFYNNEISEKSEIFDDQFSVERPDGSNFTLKIRSTKLEDSAMYFCASSGRDRVNSPLHFGNGTRLTVT.

Only a few counts were recorded for this clonotype. The chain is built from TRBV6-5 and TRBJ2-3; possibly TRBD1 for D (6 bases). The CDR3 runs 15 residues. V lost 6 bases to trimming and J lost 4 bases, with 17 bases between them. Germline V gives CDR1 MNHEY, CDR2 SVGAGI. The CDR3: CASRPSGGYADTQYF. The CDR3 coding sequence is TGTGCCAGCAGGCCCAGTGGGGGCTACGCAGATACGCAGTATTTT.

This clonotype has only a few counts. The chain joins TRBV18 to TRBJ1-5; D is uncertain. CDR1 and CDR2 (germline): KGHSH, LQKENI. Trimming removed 2 bases at V and 0 bases at J, with 8 bases between. The CDR3 extends over 15 amino acids. The DNA for the CDR3 is TGTGCCAGCTCACCAGGAGAGTATAGCAATCAGCCCCAGCATTTT. It translates to CASSPGEYSNQPQHF.

This clonotype appeared a few times. This rearrangement joins TRBV15 to TRBJ2-7, with TRBD1 matching 8 bases. The J segment lost 0 bases and the V segment lost 1 base, leaving 2 bases of the junction unmatched. This CDR3 spans 15 amino acids. Germline V gives CDR1 LNHNV, CDR2 YYDKDF (reference sequence). CDR3 loop: CATSRADRDSYEQYV. The CDR3 nucleotides read TGTGCCACCAGCAGAGCGGACAGGGACTCCTACGAGCAGTACGTC.

This chain connects TRBV20-1 to TRBJ2-5; weak D call: TRBD2 (5 bases). This CDR3 region has 13 residues. The germline V gene has CDR1 DFQATT and CDR2 SNEGSKA (reference sequence). Trimming stripped 1 base from V and 14 bases from J, with 20 bases between. For the CDR3, the DNA is TGCAGTGCTAGAGCCCCTAGGGAGCTAGTCTGCTACTTC. Its translation is CSARAPRELVCYF.

This sequence joins TRBV5-1 and TRBJ1-1, with TRBD1 as a possible D gene (5 bases). The V end lost 0 bases, the J end lost 1 base, and 7 bases lay between the germline ends. This CDR3 has 14 amino acids. The germline CDR1 and CDR2 sequences are SGHRS and YFSETQ. DNA for the CDR3: TGCGCCAGCAGCTTGGAAGGGGCGAACACTGAAGCTTTCTTT. Translation gives CASSLEGANTEAFF.

The table lists this clonotype with a few counts. This chain joins TRBV6-1 and TRBJ2-1; D gene ambiguous. V was shortened by 7 bases and J by 4 bases, with 5 bases between the two germline ends. The CDR3 is 11 amino acids. In germline, CDR1 is MNHNS, CDR2 SASEGT. CDR3 sequence reads: CASNRYNEQFF. The CDR3 DNA is TGTGCCAGCAATCGATACAATGAGCAGTTCTTC.

This clonotype was picked up many times. The gene calls are TRBV6-5 and TRBJ1-2; possibly TRBD1 for D (5 bases). Trimming took 5 bases from V and 4 from J, leaving 11 bases between them. The V gene's germline CDR1 is MNHEY and CDR2 SVGAGI. This CDR3 region has 13 residues. CDR3 coding DNA: TGTGCCAGCAGTCCCGGGACGGGCTATGGCTACACCTTC. Residues: CASSPGTGYGYTF.

This clonotype came up a few times. The chain employs TRBV7-9 and TRBJ2-1, with D hard to call. The CDR3 contains 13 residues. V dropped 3 bases and J dropped 4 bases, with 7 bases sitting between them. Germline lookup yields CDR1 SEHNR and CDR2 FQNEAQ (reference sequence). CDR3 coding DNA: TGTGCCAGCAGCTTTAAGAGTTACAATGAGCAGTTCTTC. Amino acids: CASSFKSYNEQFF.

This clonotype was observed at least ten times. The rearrangement joins TRBV29-1 to TRBJ1-1; D gene unclear. The CDR3 extends over 12 amino acids. Germline assignment: CDR1 SQVTM and CDR2 ANQGSEA. V was shortened by 4 bases and J by 0 bases, with 6 bases between the two germline ends. CDR3 region: CSVARMNTEAFF. The CDR3 region has the DNA TGCAGCGTTGCCAGGATGAACACTGAAGCTTTCTTT.

This clonotype was seen a few times. The chain is built from TRBV4-1 and TRBJ2-3; TRBD1 aligns across 9 bases. The CDR3 runs to 18 residues. In germline, CDR1 is MGHRA, CDR2 YSYEKL. V shed 2 bases, J shed 1 base, and the junction held 10 bases outside the gene matches. In DNA, the CDR3 is TGCGCCAGCAGCCAATCTCCCGTAAGGGACAGGGGCACAGATACGCAGTATTTT. This translates into CASSQSPVRDRGTDTQYF.

The chain couples TRBV7-8 to TRBJ2-7, with 10 bases matching TRBD2. This CDR3 region has 15 residues. Germline trimming cut 5 bases from V and 0 bases from J; bases unmatched to any gene: 4. Germline V gene lookup returns CDR1 SGHVS and CDR2 FQNEAQ. CDR3: CASSLLAGSSYEQYV. The CDR3, as DNA: TGTGCCAGCAGCCTACTAGCGGGAAGCTCCTACGAGCAGTACGTC.

This chain links TRBV3-1 with TRBJ2-2, with 9 bases that match TRBD1. The CDR3 consists of 16 residues. The germline gives CDR1 LGHDT, CDR2 YNNKEL (reference sequence). The V gene end was trimmed by 3 bases and the J gene end by 3 bases; junction bases not matched to a gene: 5. The CDR3 is CASSQLGQGYTGELFF. The CDR3, as DNA: TGTGCCAGCAGCCAGTTGGGACAGGGATACACCGGGGAGCTGTTTTTT.

This clonotype was observed a handful of times. The chain carries TRBV12-3 or TRBV12-4 and TRBJ2-2; D gene uncertain. Trimming left V 3 bases short and J 1 base short, with 12 bases between. The CDR3 extends over 16 amino acids. The CDR3 spells CASSFFLYKNTGELFF. As DNA, the CDR3 is TGTGCCAGCAGTTTCTTTCTGTACAAGAACACCGGGGAGCTGTTTTTT.

The chain joins TRBV2 to TRBJ2-7; TRBD2 agrees at 12 bases. Germline lookup yields CDR1 SNHLY and CDR2 FYNNEI. The CDR3 length is 15 residues. Trimming took 6 bases from V and 7 from J; bases not matched to a gene: 10. CDR3 in DNA: TGTGCCAGCAGGACGGGACTAGCGGGTTTAGGGGAGCAGTACTTC. Its protein product is CASRTGLAGLGEQYF. The variable domain in full, with the rest retrieved from reference TRBV2 and TRBJ2-7, is EPEVTQTPSHQVTQMGQEVILRCVPISNHLYFYWYRQILGQKVEFLVSFYNNEISEKSEIFDDQFSVERPDGSNFTLKIRSTKLEDSAMYFCASRTGLAGLGEQYFGPGTRLTVT.

The rearrangement links TRBV10-3 to TRBJ2-1, with 8 bases lining up with TRBD2. Germline loops: CDR1 ENHRY, CDR2 SYGVKD. The junction had 5 bases not matched to a gene; V was cut back by 4 bases and J by 3 bases. The CDR3 totals 15 residues. As DNA, the CDR3 is TGTGCCATCAGTGGAGCGGGGGATTACTACAATGAGCAGTTCTTC. The encoded protein is CAISGAGDYYNEQFF.

The genes are TRBV24-1 and TRBJ1-5; 9 bases fit TRBD1. The V and J ends lost 5 bases and 4 bases, in that order; junction bases with no gene match: 5. The CDR3 length is 15 residues. The V gene's germline CDR1 is KGHDR and CDR2 SFDVKD. CDR3 loop: CATSGPGQGNQPQHF. DNA of the CDR3: TGTGCCACCAGTGGACCGGGACAGGGTAATCAGCCCCAGCATTTT.

This chain links TRBV6-1 with TRBJ1-1; TRBD1 agrees at 7 bases. From germline, CDR1 is MNHNS and CDR2 SASEGT. V gave up 6 bases and J gave up 6 bases; unmatched junction bases: 4. The CDR3 consists of 12 residues. The CDR3 nucleotides read TGTGCCAGCAGGTATGGGACAGCTGAAGCTTTCTTT. This codes for CASRYGTAEAFF.

The chain uses TRBV12-3 or TRBV12-4 and TRBJ2-3; D uncertain. Trimming left V 3 bases short and J 1 base short, with 8 bases between. CDR3 length: 14 amino acids. Here the CDR3 DNA reads TGTGCCAGCAGTTTTCGTGTTGGCACAGATACGCAGTATTTT. As protein: CASSFRVGTDTQYF.